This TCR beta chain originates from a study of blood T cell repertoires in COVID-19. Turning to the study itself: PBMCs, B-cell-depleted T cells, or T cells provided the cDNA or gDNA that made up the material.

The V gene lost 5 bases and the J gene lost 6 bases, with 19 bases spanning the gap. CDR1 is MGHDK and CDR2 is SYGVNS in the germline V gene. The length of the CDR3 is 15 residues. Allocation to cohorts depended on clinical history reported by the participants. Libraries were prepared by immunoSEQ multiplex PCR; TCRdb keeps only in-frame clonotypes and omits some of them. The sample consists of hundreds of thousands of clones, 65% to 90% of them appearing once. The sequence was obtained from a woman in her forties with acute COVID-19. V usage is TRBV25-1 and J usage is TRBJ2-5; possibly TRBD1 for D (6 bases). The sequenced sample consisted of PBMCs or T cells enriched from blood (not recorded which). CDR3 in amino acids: CASSPEWGRDKTQYF. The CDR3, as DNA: TGTGCCAGCAGTCCCGAGTGGGGTAGGGACAAGACCCAGTACTTC.